Reported below is one T cell receptor (beta chain). The data belong to a study of blood T cell repertoires in COVID-19. Study-level information: Collection of acute and convalescent COVID-19 samples took place in the United States, Italy and Spain. Nucleic acid was either cDNA or gDNA, and it came from T cells, B-cell-depleted T cells, or PBMCs.

In germline, CDR1 is SEHNR, CDR2 FQNEAQ (reference sequence). The V end was cut by 0 bases, the J end by 6 bases, with 11 bases between. This CDR3 spans 15 amino acids. In the authors' methods: Amplification with reference gene primers provided the estimates of nucleated cell counts. The data were produced by immunoSEQ multiplex PCR, yet TCRdb's version contains in-frame clones alone and is incomplete. V, J and clone size were drawn from that table, and D and trimming were deduced from the DNA. This table holds around 300,000 clones, approximately 83% found once. The genes are TRBV7-9 and TRBJ1-4; possible D gene TRBD1, 5 bases. Sequencing was carried out using peripheral blood. This sequence was found in a woman aged 65 to 85 with acute or convalescent COVID-19. The CDR3 DNA follows: TGTGCCAGCAGCTTAGCGCAGGGCGTAGATGAAAAACTGTTTTTT. It specifies CASSLAQGVDEKLFF.